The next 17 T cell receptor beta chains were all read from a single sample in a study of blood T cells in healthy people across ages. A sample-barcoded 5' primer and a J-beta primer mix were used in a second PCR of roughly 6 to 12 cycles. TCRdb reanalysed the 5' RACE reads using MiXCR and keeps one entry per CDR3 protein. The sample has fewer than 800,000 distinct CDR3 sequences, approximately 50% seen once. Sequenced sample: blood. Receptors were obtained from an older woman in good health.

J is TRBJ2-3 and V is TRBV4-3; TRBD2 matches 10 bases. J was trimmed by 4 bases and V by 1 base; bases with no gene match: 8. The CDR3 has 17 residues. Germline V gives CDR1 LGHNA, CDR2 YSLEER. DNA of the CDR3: TGCGCCAGCAGCCAAGCGTGCCTAGCGGGAGTGGCAGATACGCAGTATTTT. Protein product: CASSQACLAGVADTQYF.

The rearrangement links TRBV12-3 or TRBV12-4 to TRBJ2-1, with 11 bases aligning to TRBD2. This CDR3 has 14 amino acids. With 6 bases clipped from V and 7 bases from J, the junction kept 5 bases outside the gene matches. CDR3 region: CASRSLAGGNEQFF. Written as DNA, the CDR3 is TGTGCCAGCAGATCCTTAGCGGGAGGGAATGAGCAGTTCTTC.

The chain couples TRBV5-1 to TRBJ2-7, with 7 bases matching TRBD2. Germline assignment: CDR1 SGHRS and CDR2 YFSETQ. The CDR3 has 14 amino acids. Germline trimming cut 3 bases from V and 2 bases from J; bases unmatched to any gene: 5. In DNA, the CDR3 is TGCGCCAGCAGCTCGAGCGGGACCCCCTACGAGCAGTACTTC. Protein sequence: CASSSSGTPYEQYF.

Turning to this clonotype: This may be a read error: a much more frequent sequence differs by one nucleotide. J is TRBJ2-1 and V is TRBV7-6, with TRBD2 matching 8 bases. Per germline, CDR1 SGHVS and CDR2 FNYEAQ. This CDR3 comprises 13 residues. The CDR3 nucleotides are TGTGCCTGCAGCTTCAGCGGGAGATCCGAGCAGTTCTTC. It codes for CACSFSGRSEQFF.

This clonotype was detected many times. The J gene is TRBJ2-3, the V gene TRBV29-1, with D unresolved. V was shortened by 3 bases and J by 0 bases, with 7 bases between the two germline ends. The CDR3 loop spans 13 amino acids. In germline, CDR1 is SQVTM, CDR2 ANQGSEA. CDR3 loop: CSVEAESTDTQYF. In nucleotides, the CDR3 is TGCAGCGTTGAGGCGGAAAGCACAGATACGCAGTATTTT.

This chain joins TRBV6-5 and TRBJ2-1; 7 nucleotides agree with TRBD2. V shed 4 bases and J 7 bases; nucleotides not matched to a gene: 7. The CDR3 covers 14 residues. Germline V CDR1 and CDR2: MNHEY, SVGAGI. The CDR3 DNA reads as TGTGCCAGCAGTTTTAGTGGGAGGGCGAATGAGCAGTTCTTC. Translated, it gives CASSFSGRANEQFF.

The CDR3 sequence: CASMGSRDRFSGANVLTF. CDR3 in DNA: TGTGCCAGCATGGGGAGCCGGGACAGATTCTCTGGGGCCAACGTCCTGACTTTC. The genes are TRBV6-1 and TRBJ2-6; TRBD1 matches 7 bases. The ends lost 7 bases at V and 0 bases at J; junction bases unmatched: 12. Germline V gene data show CDR1 as MNHNS and CDR2 as SASEGT. This CDR3 contains 18 residues.

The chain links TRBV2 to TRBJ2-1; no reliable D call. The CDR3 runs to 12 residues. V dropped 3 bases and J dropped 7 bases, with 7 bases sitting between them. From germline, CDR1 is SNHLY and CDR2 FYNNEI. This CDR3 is CASSEMGNEQFF. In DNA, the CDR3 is TGTGCCAGCAGTGAGATGGGAAATGAGCAGTTCTTC.

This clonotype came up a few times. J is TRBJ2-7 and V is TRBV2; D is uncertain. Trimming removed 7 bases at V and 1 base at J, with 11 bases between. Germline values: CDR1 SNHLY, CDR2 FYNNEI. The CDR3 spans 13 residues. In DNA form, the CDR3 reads TGTGCCAGCATTACAGCCCTTTCCTACGAGCAGTACTTC. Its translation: CASITALSYEQYF.

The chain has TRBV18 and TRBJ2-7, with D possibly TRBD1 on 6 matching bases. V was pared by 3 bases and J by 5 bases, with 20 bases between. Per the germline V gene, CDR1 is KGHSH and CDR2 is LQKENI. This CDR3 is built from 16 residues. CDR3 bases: TGTGCCAGCTCACCTTACGCTGGACAGTCTCGGGACGAGCAGTACTTC. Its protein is CASSPYAGQSRDEQYF. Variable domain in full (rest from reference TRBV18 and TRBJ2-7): NAGVMQNPRHLVRRRGQEARLRCSPMKGHSHVYWYRQLPEEGLKFMVYLQKENIIDESGMPKERFSAEFPKEGPSILRIQQVVRGDSAAYFCASSPYAGQSRDEQYFGPGTRLTVT.

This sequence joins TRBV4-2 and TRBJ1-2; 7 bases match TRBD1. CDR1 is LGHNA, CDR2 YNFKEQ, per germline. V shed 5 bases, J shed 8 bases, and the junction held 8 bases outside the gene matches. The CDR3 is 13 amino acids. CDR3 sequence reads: CASSGGTELGYTF. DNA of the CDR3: TGTGCCAGCAGCGGAGGGACAGAGTTAGGCTACACCTTC.

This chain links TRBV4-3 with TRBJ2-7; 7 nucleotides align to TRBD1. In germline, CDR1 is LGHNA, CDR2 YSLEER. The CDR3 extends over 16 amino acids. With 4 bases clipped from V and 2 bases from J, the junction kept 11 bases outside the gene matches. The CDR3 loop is CASSRLKDRPPYEQYF. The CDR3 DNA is TGCGCCAGCAGCCGGCTAAAGGACAGGCCCCCCTACGAGCAGTACTTC.

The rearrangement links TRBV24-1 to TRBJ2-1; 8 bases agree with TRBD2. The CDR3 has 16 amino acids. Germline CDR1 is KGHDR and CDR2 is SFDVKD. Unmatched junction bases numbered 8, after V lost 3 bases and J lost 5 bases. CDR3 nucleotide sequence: TGTGCCACCAGTGATCCCCTAGCGGGCATGGACAATGAGCAGTTCTTC. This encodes CATSDPLAGMDNEQFF.

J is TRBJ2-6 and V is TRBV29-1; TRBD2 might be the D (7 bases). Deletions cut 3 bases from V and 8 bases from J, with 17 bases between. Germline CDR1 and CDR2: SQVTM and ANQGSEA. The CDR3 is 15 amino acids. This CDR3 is CSVDLGGARPNVLTF. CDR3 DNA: TGCAGCGTTGATTTGGGGGGGGCTAGGCCCAACGTCCTGACTTTC.

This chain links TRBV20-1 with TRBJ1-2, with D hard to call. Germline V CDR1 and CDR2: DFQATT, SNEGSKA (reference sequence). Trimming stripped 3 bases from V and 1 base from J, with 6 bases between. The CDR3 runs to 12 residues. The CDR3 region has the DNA TGCAGTGCTAGGCGGCATAACTATGGCTACACCTTC. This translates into CSARRHNYGYTF.

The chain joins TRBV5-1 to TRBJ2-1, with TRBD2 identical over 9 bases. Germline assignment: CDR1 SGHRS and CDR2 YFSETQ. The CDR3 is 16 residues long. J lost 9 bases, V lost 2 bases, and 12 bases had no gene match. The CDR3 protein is CASSLGSLAGVGEQFF. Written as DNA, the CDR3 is TGCGCCAGCAGCTTAGGTAGTTTAGCGGGAGTCGGTGAGCAGTTCTTC.

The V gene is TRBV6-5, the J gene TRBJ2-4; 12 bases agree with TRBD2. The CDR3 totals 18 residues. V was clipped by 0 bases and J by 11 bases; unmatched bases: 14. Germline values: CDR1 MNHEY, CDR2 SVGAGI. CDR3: CASSYSPSGRGGMNVQYF. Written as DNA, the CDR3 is TGTGCCAGCAGTTACTCCCCTAGCGGGAGGGGGGGGATGAACGTTCAGTACTTC.